The 26 T cell receptor beta chains in this list originate from one sample, sequenced in a study of blood T cell repertoires in COVID-19. Only in-frame clones appear in the TCRdb table, and some are missing; sequencing was by immunoSEQ multiplex PCR. The sample yields 300,000 to 350,000 clones, around 83% seen once. Sample: peripheral blood. Receptors originate from a young man with active or convalescent COVID-19.

V usage is TRBV7-2 and J usage is TRBJ2-7, with 11 bases identical to TRBD2. The CDR3 consists of 15 residues. Germline assignment: CDR1 SGHTA and CDR2 FQGNSA. After removal of 1 base from V and 6 bases from J, the junction contained 5 bases not matched to a gene. CDR3 sequence reads: CASSLVGLAGGEQYF. In DNA, the CDR3 is TGTGCCAGCAGCTTAGTTGGGCTAGCGGGAGGCGAGCAGTACTTC. The whole variable domain, filled in from reference TRBV7-2 and TRBJ2-7, reads GAGVSQSPSNKVTEKGKDVELRCDPISGHTALYWYRQSLGQGLEFLIYFQGNSAPDKSGLPSDRFSAERTGGSVSTLTIQRTQQEDSAVYLCASSLVGLAGGEQYFGPGTRLTVT.

The chain employs TRBV30 and TRBJ2-7, with 8 positions matching TRBD2. The CDR3 consists of 15 residues. Germline loops: CDR1 GTSNPN, CDR2 SVGIG (reference sequence). Unmatched junction bases numbered 6, after V lost 0 bases and J lost 2 bases. CDR3 sequence reads: CAWSVPSGLAYEQYF. CDR3 DNA sequence: TGTGCCTGGAGTGTACCTAGCGGGCTAGCCTACGAGCAGTACTTC.

The chain uses TRBV5-6 and TRBJ2-1, with 7 nucleotides matching TRBD2. V was clipped by 7 bases and J by 7 bases; unmatched bases: 11. Germline V gene data show CDR1 as SGHDT and CDR2 as YYEEEE. The CDR3 consists of 14 residues. CDR3 bases: TGTGCCAGCGGGAGGGGTCCCTTAGGGAATGAGCAGTTCTTC. Protein product: CASGRGPLGNEQFF.

The chain employs TRBV29-1 and TRBJ2-4, with a tentative D call TRBD2 (5 bases). The CDR3 consists of 14 residues. The germline gives CDR1 SQVTM, CDR2 ANQGSEA. V was trimmed by 0 bases and J by 5 bases, leaving 11 bases between them. CDR3 loop: CSVEDHGIENIQYF. The CDR3, as DNA: TGCAGCGTTGAAGATCACGGGATCGAAAACATTCAGTACTTC.

The V gene is TRBV4-3, the J gene TRBJ1-5; D unresolved. CDR1 and CDR2 from the germline V gene are LGHNA and YSLEER. Trimming shortened V by 4 bases and J by 9 bases, and 19 bases separated the two germline ends. This CDR3 region has 15 residues. CDR3 sequence reads: CASSPAASLGSPQHF. In nucleotides, the CDR3 is TGCGCCAGCAGCCCAGCGGCCTCCTTAGGATCGCCCCAGCATTTT.

The chain joins TRBV28 to TRBJ2-7; 8 positions match TRBD2. Unmatched junction bases numbered 17, after V lost 2 bases and J lost 5 bases. The CDR3 has 18 amino acids. Germline values: CDR1 MDHEN, CDR2 SYDVKM. DNA for the CDR3: TGTGCCAGCAGTTTAAGGACCCTCGGGAGGGGCCTCAACCACGAGCAGTACTTC. This encodes CASSLRTLGRGLNHEQYF.

The chain carries TRBV5-5 and TRBJ2-1; D uncertain. Germline-derived CDR1 and CDR2 are SGHKS and YYEKEE (reference sequence). CDR3 length equals 13 residues. Trimming took off 0 bases at V and 3 bases at J, with 4 bases between the two ends. The CDR3 loop reads CASSLGSYNEQFF. DNA of the CDR3: TGTGCCAGCAGCTTGGGGAGCTACAATGAGCAGTTCTTC.

V and J are TRBV24-1 and TRBJ2-1, with 9 bases identical to TRBD2. Trimming at V came to 3 bases and at J to 0 bases, leaving 8 bases not matched to a gene. The germline V gene encodes CDR1 KGHDR and CDR2 SFDVKD. The CDR3 totals 18 residues. CDR3 coding DNA: TGTGCCACCAGTGATCCTTCCGGAGCGGGAGGCTCCTACAATGAGCAGTTCTTC. Protein: CATSDPSGAGGSYNEQFF.

The J gene is TRBJ1-6, the V gene TRBV11-2; 9 positions match TRBD1. CDR3 length: 16 residues. Germline values: CDR1 SGHAT, CDR2 FQNNGV. J gave up 6 bases and V 5 bases, and 8 bases lay outside the gene matches. The CDR3 reads CASSRTGDFINSPLHF. DNA for the CDR3: TGTGCCAGCAGCAGGACAGGGGATTTCATTAATTCACCCCTCCACTTT.

V and J are TRBV6-2 or TRBV6-3 and TRBJ2-3, with D possibly being TRBD1 (6 bases). Germline CDR1 MNHEY, CDR2 SVGEGT. V lost 4 bases and J 4 bases, leaving 24 bases between the germline ends. CDR3 length equals 18 residues. The CDR3 protein is CASSWVGGRGTGSDTQYF. CDR3 in DNA: TGTGCCAGCAGTTGGGTAGGTGGTCGGGGCACAGGGTCAGATACGCAGTATTTT.

This chain joins TRBV3-1 (or the pseudogene TRBV3-2) and TRBJ2-7; D is possibly TRBD2 (7 bases). Between the trimmed V and J ends, which lost 2 bases and 0 bases, there was a span of 11 bases. This CDR3 comprises 15 residues. Germline-derived CDR1 and CDR2 are LGHDT and YNNKEL (reference sequence). The CDR3 spells CASSQRGGFSYEQYF. The CDR3 nucleotides read TGTGCCAGCAGCCAAAGGGGGGGATTCTCCTACGAGCAGTACTTC.

The chain uses TRBV5-1 and TRBJ2-1; TRBD1 might be the D (6 bases). V gave up 0 bases and J gave up 6 bases, with 10 bases separating them. Germline CDR1 SGHRS, CDR2 YFSETQ. The CDR3 is 14 residues long. The CDR3 region is CASSLVGAGNEQFF. Here the CDR3 DNA reads TGCGCCAGCAGCTTGGTGGGGGCCGGCAATGAGCAGTTCTTC.

The V gene is TRBV7-2, the J gene TRBJ1-2; 7 bases agree with TRBD1. The CDR3 extends over 14 amino acids. Germline-derived CDR1 and CDR2 are SGHTA and FQGNSA. V shed 4 bases and J 8 bases; nucleotides not matched to a gene: 10. The CDR3 reads CASSSDREVYGYTF. CDR3 DNA: TGTGCCAGCAGCTCTGACAGGGAGGTATACGGCTACACCTTC. Filled out from reference TRBV7-2 and TRBJ1-2, the complete variable domain reads GAGVSQSPSNKVTEKGKDVELRCDPISGHTALYWYRQSLGQGLEFLIYFQGNSAPDKSGLPSDRFSAERTGGSVSTLTIQRTQQEDSAVYLCASSSDREVYGYTFGSGTRLTVV.

The chain is built from TRBV5-1 and TRBJ2-7; D might be TRBD1 (5 bases). V lost 1 base and J lost 7, with 9 bases in between. The germline V gene encodes CDR1 SGHRS and CDR2 YFSETQ. This CDR3 contains 12 residues. CDR3 DNA sequence: TGCGCCAGCAGCTTGCAGGGTGGTGAGCAGTACTTC. Amino acids: CASSLQGGEQYF.

The V gene is TRBV30, the J gene TRBJ2-5; D gene ambiguous. With 5 bases removed from V and 5 bases from J, the gap between germline ends came to 12 bases. This CDR3 is built from 12 residues. Germline loops: CDR1 GTSNPN, CDR2 SVGIG (reference sequence). In DNA form, the CDR3 reads TGTGCCTGGGGAAGAGGTCAGGAGACCCAGTACTTC. It codes for CAWGRGQETQYF.

The J gene is TRBJ1-5, the V gene TRBV7-2; D call uncertain. Looked up from germline, CDR1 is SGHTA and CDR2 is FQGNSA. V dropped 5 bases and J dropped 2 bases, with 7 bases sitting between them. The CDR3 totals 13 residues. The CDR3 DNA reads TGTGCCAGCAGCCACCGAGGCAATCAGCCCCAGCATTTT. This codes for CASSHRGNQPQHF.

This sequence joins TRBV5-5 and TRBJ1-5; D gene uncertain. The V end was cut by 4 bases, the J end by 0 bases, with 11 bases between. CDR1 is SGHKS and CDR2 is YYEKEE in the germline V gene (reference sequence). The length of the CDR3 is 15 residues. This CDR3 reads CASSLTGYSNQPQHF. The CDR3, as DNA: TGTGCCAGCAGCCTGACCGGGTATAGCAATCAGCCCCAGCATTTT.

This chain links TRBV11-3 with TRBJ2-7, with a tentative D call TRBD1 (6 bases). Per the germline V gene, CDR1 is SGHNT and CDR2 is YENEEA. V was shortened by 1 base and J by 3 bases, with 10 bases between the two germline ends. The CDR3 runs 14 residues. In DNA form, the CDR3 reads TGTGCCAGCAGCTTAGTGGGCAGGGGCTACGAGCAGTACTTC. Translation: CASSLVGRGYEQYF.

The V gene is TRBV4-1, the J gene TRBJ2-1, with 8 bases aligning to TRBD2. Germline V gives CDR1 MGHRA, CDR2 YSYEKL. The CDR3 totals 16 residues. The V gene end was trimmed by 2 bases and the J gene end by 7 bases; junction bases not matched to a gene: 10. The CDR3 DNA sequence: TGCGCCAGCAGCCAACTTATAAGCGGGAGAAGGAATGAGCAGTTCTTC. Encoded protein: CASSQLISGRRNEQFF.

This rearrangement joins TRBV7-2 to TRBJ2-7; TRBD1 aligns across 9 bases. The CDR3 loop spans 14 amino acids. Germline assignment: CDR1 SGHTA and CDR2 FQGNSA. V was pared by 5 bases and J by 3 bases, with 5 bases of the junction left unmatched. DNA of the CDR3: TGTGCCAGCAGCGCGGACAGGGGTGACTACGAGCAGTACTTC. It yields the protein CASSADRGDYEQYF.

The chain couples TRBV6-5 to TRBJ1-2, with 9 bases fitting TRBD1. The CDR3 extends over 14 amino acids. Losses at the gene ends were 2 bases for V and 4 bases for J; bases not matched to a gene: 2. The germline gives CDR1 MNHEY, CDR2 SVGAGI. This CDR3 reads CASSYVGQGYGYTF. CDR3 sequence (DNA): TGTGCCAGCAGTTACGTGGGACAGGGCTATGGCTACACCTTC.

The rearrangement links TRBV27 to TRBJ1-1; 9 bases fit TRBD1. The CDR3 totals 15 residues. The ends lost 6 bases at V and 0 bases at J; junction bases unmatched: 5. Germline V gene data show CDR1 as MNHEY and CDR2 as SMNVEV (reference sequence). The CDR3 coding sequence is TGTGCCAGCAGCCCGGGACAGGGATTGAACACTGAAGCTTTCTTT. Protein: CASSPGQGLNTEAFF.

This clone has a single count. The V call is TRBV6-5, the J call TRBJ2-3; no firm D call. Germline V gives CDR1 MNHEY, CDR2 SVGAGI. The CDR3 runs to 15 residues. Trimming pared 5 bases from V and 3 bases from J, leaving 15 bases between. CDR3 region: CASSTSINPTDTQYF. CDR3 in DNA: TGTGCCAGCAGTACGAGCATTAATCCGACAGATACGCAGTATTTT.

The V gene is TRBV5-1, the J gene TRBJ1-2, with 12 bases aligning to TRBD1. Unmatched junction bases numbered 10, after V lost 3 bases and J lost 7 bases. CDR1 is SGHRS and CDR2 is YFSETQ in the germline V gene. The CDR3 is 16 amino acids. DNA for the CDR3: TGCGCCAGCAGCTCGGGACAGGGGGCGCAGTATGGTGGCTACACCTTC. Translation: CASSSGQGAQYGGYTF.

The chain has TRBV4-2 and TRBJ1-1; D is undetermined. V lost 3 bases and J lost 6, with 5 bases in between. The germline CDR1 and CDR2 sequences are LGHNA and YNFKEQ. The CDR3 runs 11 residues. CDR3 loop: CASSQDSEAFF. The DNA for the CDR3 is TGTGCCAGCAGCCAGGACTCTGAAGCTTTCTTT.

This chain links TRBV20-1 with TRBJ1-2; weak D call: TRBD1 (6 bases). Germline CDR1 and CDR2: DFQATT and SNEGSKA (reference sequence). The CDR3 spans 14 residues. The V end was cut by 3 bases, the J end by 5 bases, with 16 bases between. The CDR3 DNA follows: TGCAGTGCTAGTCCGCCGGGTCAGGGGTATGGCTACACCTTC. Its translation is CSASPPGQGYGYTF.